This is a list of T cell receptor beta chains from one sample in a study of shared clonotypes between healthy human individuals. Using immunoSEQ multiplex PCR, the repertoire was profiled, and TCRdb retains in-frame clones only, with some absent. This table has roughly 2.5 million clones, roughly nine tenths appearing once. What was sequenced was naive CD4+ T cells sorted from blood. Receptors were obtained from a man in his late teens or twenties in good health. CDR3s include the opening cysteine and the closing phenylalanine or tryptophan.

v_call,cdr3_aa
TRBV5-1,CASSPGQGSVKNIQYF
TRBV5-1,CASSGTEGTYEQYF
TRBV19,CASSFGLLGAYGYTF
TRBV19,CASSIGQNSPLHF
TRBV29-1,CSGTKTGSVQETQYF
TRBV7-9,CASSLGLADLDEQYF
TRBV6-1,CASSEDSWALSGANVLTF
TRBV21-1,CASSKASTGDSGNTIYF
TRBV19,CASSIGDRDGGYGYTF
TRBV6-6,CASSSPGGGNEQFF
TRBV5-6,CASSNWGLGLQETQYF
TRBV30,CAWTQDYYEQYF
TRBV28,CASSLSSTLVGEQYF
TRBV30,CAWSRGATPDTQYF
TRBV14,CASSLDRRTEAFF
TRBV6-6,CASSYDPGVDQPQHF
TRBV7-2,CASSLRGPTQGELFF
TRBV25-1,CASSDWVEDTEAFF
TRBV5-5,CASSATGVTNTEAFF
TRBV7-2,CASSLGLGGDTQYF
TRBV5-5,CASSKFSGANVLTF
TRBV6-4,CASSDFDASVTGDYEQYF
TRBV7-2,CASSSLGPLYTEAFF
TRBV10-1,CASSESTGANEKLFF
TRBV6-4,CASSAAGGTEAFF
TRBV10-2,CASRDRDLTEAFF
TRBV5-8,CASSLRLWTGESNEQFF
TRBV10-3,CAISESGRGGSDTQYF
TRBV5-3,CARSLAGTGNSNQPQHF
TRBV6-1,CASSEIGSGGGRFF
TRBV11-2,CASSSIKDRGRDYGYTF
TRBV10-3,CAITAGYEQYF
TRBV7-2,CASSLEYSKNIQYF
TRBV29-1,CSVEDLGGSSTDTQYF
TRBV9,CASSVDGGSGNTIYF
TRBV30,CAWRLQGETEAFF
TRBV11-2,CASSLGGQQGATQYF
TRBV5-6,CASSLVTVDGYTF
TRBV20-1,CSALGVYEQYF
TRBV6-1,CASSDAGLRSGANVLTF
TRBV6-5,CASSRGAKSNTEAFF
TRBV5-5,CASSLSRAPGDEQYF
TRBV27,CASSVRLAGYYEQYF
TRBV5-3,CAPPWGCSTGELFF
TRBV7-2,CASRYDRSGTYNEQFF
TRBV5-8,CASSRENYGYTF
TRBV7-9,CASQGPNYGYTF
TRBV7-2,CASSFTHPGQGNGAYEQYF
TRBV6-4,CASSPQENTEAFF
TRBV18,CASSADLLTYEQYF
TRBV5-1,CASSTGQQETQYF
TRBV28,CASSLWAGGEYEQYF
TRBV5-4,CASSSGQGLIDEQYF